Listed below are T cell receptor beta chains from one sample, sequenced in a study of identifying expanded T cells in peripheral blood. Sequencing was performed with immunoSEQ multiplex PCR; in TCRdb, only in-frame clones are kept and a portion is missing. The sample includes about 52,000 clones, roughly 80% of them seen just once. The sequenced sample consisted of blood. The receptors shown here come from a person aged 18-69 years in good health. The CDR3 runs from the conserved cysteine through the conserved F or W. The D gene is left open where the match is weak. For some rows the clone size is stated as once, few or many, or as a class when expanded; others skip it.

v_call,d_call,j_call,clone_size,cdr3_aa
TRBV19,.,TRBJ1-1,.,CASSSKTGLNTEAFF
TRBV2,TRBD1,TRBJ2-1,.,CASRPGQGNSEQFF
TRBV7-8,TRBD1,TRBJ1-1,.,CASSSDRGPTEAFF
TRBV6-4,.,TRBJ2-3,few,CASSDSTTDTQYF
TRBV4-3,.,TRBJ2-2,few,CASSQWIGDTGELFF
TRBV19,.,TRBJ2-2,.,CASNGIQGGTGELFF
TRBV11-2,TRBD1,TRBJ1-4,.,CASSLGDRPNEKLFF
TRBV29-1,TRBD2,TRBJ2-1,.,CSVSGGAYNEQFF
TRBV10-3,.,TRBJ2-1,.,CATSGTSLAEQFF
TRBV27,.,TRBJ1-3,.,CASRRTGNAGNTIYF
TRBV5-1,.,TRBJ1-4,.,CASSLGGVYNEKLFF
TRBV27,TRBD1,TRBJ1-2,.,CASSFLTGQGFHGYTF
TRBV5-4,.,TRBJ2-3,few,CASSLYGLFEDTQYF
TRBV14,.,TRBJ1-1,once,CASSQDWGTEAFF
TRBV4-1,TRBD1,TRBJ2-5,.,CASSPRTGGGETQYF
TRBV11-2,.,TRBJ1-2,.,CASSLSTGNYGYTF
TRBV29-1,TRBD2,TRBJ2-7,.,CSVELAGGREQYF
TRBV18,TRBD1,TRBJ2-3,.,CASSPTGDSTDTQYF
TRBV11-2,.,TRBJ2-2,few,CASSFRSVGELFF
TRBV28,.,TRBJ1-2,.,CASSLSGSPGGYTF
TRBV7-8,.,TRBJ2-1,.,CASSLETRRNEQFF
TRBV30,.,TRBJ1-2,few,CAWKPGTFNYGYTF
TRBV18,.,TRBJ1-6,.,CASSPTQNSPLHF
TRBV7-8,TRBD1,TRBJ2-7,.,CASSLAGTGSSEQYF
TRBV19,.,TRBJ2-3,.,CASSIPLGVGTDTQYF
TRBV5-1,.,TRBJ2-7,.,CASATQPAYEQYF
TRBV7-9,TRBD2,TRBJ2-2,.,CASSSRLAGFTGELFF
TRBV29-1,.,TRBJ2-3,.,CSVGAAPTDTQYF
TRBV2,TRBD2,TRBJ2-3,.,CASSSGTSGTDTQYF
TRBV5-6,.,TRBJ2-1,.,CASSFTAGAELF
TRBV7-2,TRBD2,TRBJ2-5,.,CASSARTSGRMKETQYF
TRBV2,TRBD1,TRBJ1-5,.,CASSEARTGFNQPQHF
TRBV2,TRBD2,TRBJ2-2,.,CASSITGLAGGQTGELFF
TRBV7-7,.,TRBJ1-4,.,CASSALGTEKLFF
TRBV5-4,TRBD2,TRBJ2-1,.,CASSPALTSGNNEQFF
TRBV5-5,TRBD1,TRBJ2-7,.,CASSLVGQGTYEQYF
TRBV6-5,.,TRBJ1-6,once,CASSENLFNSPLHF
TRBV14,TRBD2,TRBJ2-1,.,CASSSSGYNEQFF